The 30 T cell receptor beta chains given below trace back to one sample, sequenced in a study of molecular identifiers for immune sequencing clone quantification. TCRdb recomputed calls from the PCR reads with MiXCR, one row per CDR3 protein. This sample has about 640,000 distinct CDR3 sequences; 15% to 20% occur once, and the top ten carry 0.75% to 0.95%. Sequencing was done on a sample of naive CD8+ T cells from blood, with Jurkat cell RNA spiked in. Documented subset: FACS-sorted CD8+CD4-CCR7+CD45RA+ naive T cells. These receptor sequences come from a human donor in good health. Some libraries in this study had Jurkat cell RNA spiked in.

The chain joins TRBV12-3 or TRBV12-4 to TRBJ2-5; the D gene is possibly TRBD1 (6 bases). The CDR3 contains 17 residues. V gave up 6 bases and J gave up 2 bases, with 22 bases separating them. The CDR3 bases are TGTGCCAGCAGGAGGATCCAGGGGTCCCGAGGGCAAGAGACCCAGTACTTC. It yields the protein CASRRIQGSRGQETQYF.

As concerns this clonotype: Possible read error: a much larger clone is one base away. V gene TRBV2 combines with J gene TRBJ2-2, with D possibly matching TRBD2 (7 bases). Per germline, CDR1 SNHLY and CDR2 FYNNEI. This CDR3 contains 16 residues. Trimming pared 7 bases from V and 5 bases from J, leaving 20 bases between. CDR3 protein: CASTLALRGQTGELFF. The CDR3 DNA follows: TGTGCCAGCACCCTGGCCCTGCGGGGGCAGACCGGGGAGCTGTTTTTT.

In its sample, this clonotype was seen a few times. The chain has TRBV6-2 or TRBV6-3 and TRBJ2-4, with D unclear. The CDR3 is made up of 13 amino acids. CDR1 is MNHEY, CDR2 SVGEGT, per germline. Trimming cost V 0 bases and J 16 bases, with 16 bases left between them. Here the CDR3 DNA reads TGTGCCAGCAGTTACTCGGATGGCGCGCATCAATACTTC. This translates into CASSYSDGAHQYF.

The chain couples TRBV29-1 to TRBJ1-2, with unresolved D. The V end lost 5 bases, the J end lost 3 bases, and 7 bases lay between the germline ends. From germline, CDR1 is SQVTM and CDR2 ANQGSEA. The CDR3 is 11 amino acids. CDR3 bases: TGCAGCGTTACCCAGGACTATGGCTACACCTTC. Its translation: CSVTQDYGYTF.

Comment on this clonotype: A clone one base away is much larger, so this may be a read error. The chain employs TRBV19 and TRBJ2-7; either TRBD1 or TRBD2 may supply D (5 bases each). Germline lookup yields CDR1 LNHDA and CDR2 SQIVND (reference sequence). The CDR3 covers 14 residues. V lost 6 bases to trimming and J lost 6 bases, with 18 bases between them. The CDR3 loop reads CASSTSWDGIEQYF. The CDR3 nucleotides read TGTGCCAGTAGCACTTCCTGGGACGGAATCGAGCAGTACTTC.

This clonotype was observed a handful of times. The CDR3 nucleotides are TGCAGTGCCCCAAATACCGGGGAGCTGTTTTTT. Its translation: CSAPNTGELFF. The gene calls are TRBV20-1 and TRBJ2-2; D remains unclear. With 6 bases removed from V and 5 bases from J, the gap between germline ends came to 7 bases. Germline lookup yields CDR1 DFQATT and CDR2 SNEGSKA (reference sequence). The CDR3 has 11 residues.

As concerns this clonotype: The junction differs from germline at one of its ends, possibly a read error. This chain joins TRBV4-2 and TRBJ2-7; 10 bases line up with TRBD2. Germline CDR1 is LGHNA and CDR2 is YNFKEQ. The CDR3 covers 19 residues. The CDR3 loop reads CAGSQEILTLAGLSYEQYF. The CDR3, as DNA: TGTGCCGGCAGCCAAGAAATCCTAACACTAGCGGGGTTGTCCTACGAGCAGTACTTC.

In this sample, this clonotype turned up a few times. V and J are TRBV20-1 and TRBJ1-2; no firm D call. This CDR3 comprises 11 residues. Trimming removed 6 bases from V and 5 bases from J, with 10 bases in between. Germline V gene sequence: CDR1 DFQATT, CDR2 SNEGSKA (reference sequence). For the CDR3, the DNA is TGCAGTGCCAATAAGGAATATGGCTACACCTTC. Encoded protein: CSANKEYGYTF.

The chain recombines TRBV11-2 with TRBJ2-2, with D maybe TRBD1 (6 bases). Looked up from germline, CDR1 is SGHAT and CDR2 is FQNNGV. The CDR3 is 15 amino acids. V lost 6 bases and J lost 1, with 12 bases in between. The CDR3 DNA sequence: TGTGCCAGCAGATCGGACAGTATGAACACCGGGGAGCTGTTTTTT. Its protein is CASRSDSMNTGELFF.

This clonotype has ten or more counts. The V and J genes are TRBV7-2 and TRBJ2-5; D unclear. In germline, CDR1 is SGHTA, CDR2 FQGNSA. This CDR3 is built from 13 residues. V dropped 5 bases and J dropped 0 bases, with 7 bases sitting between them. Written as DNA, the CDR3 is TGTGCCAGCAGCCCGAGATACCAAGAGACCCAGTACTTC. This encodes CASSPRYQETQYF.

Comment on this clonotype: The missing conserved phenylalanine or tryptophan at the end of this CDR3 makes a read error likely. The chain carries TRBV12-3 or TRBV12-4 and TRBJ1-2; D unclear. The CDR3 loop spans 15 amino acids. The V and J ends lost 1 base and 8 bases respectively, with 17 bases between them. The CDR3 coding sequence is TGTGCCAGCAGTTTAGGTGCCGCCACCCAAGGGGGCTACACCCTC. It translates to CASSLGAATQGGYTL.

This clonotype was detected many times. The V and J genes are TRBV18 and TRBJ2-2; 13 bases map to TRBD2. The CDR3 is 17 amino acids. The germline V gene encodes CDR1 KGHSH and CDR2 LQKENI. V gave up 3 bases and J gave up 2 bases; unmatched junction bases: 3. As DNA, the CDR3 is TGTGCCAGCTCACCTCGGACTAGCGGGAGCAACACCGGGGAGCTGTTTTTT. Its translation is CASSPRTSGSNTGELFF.

In this sample, this clonotype turned up many times. The rearrangement joins TRBV5-1 to TRBJ1-1; no definite D call. The germline V gene has CDR1 SGHRS and CDR2 YFSETQ. The CDR3 is 18 residues long. V lost 0 bases and J 3 bases, leaving 21 bases between the germline ends. Written as DNA, the CDR3 is TGCGCCAGCAGCTTGGTTGCCCTTTTTAGCGATGGAGACACTGAAGCTTTCTTT. The encoded protein is CASSLVALFSDGDTEAFF. The full variable domain, with the rest looked up from reference TRBV5-1 and TRBJ1-1, is KAGVTQTPRYLIKTRGQQVTLSCSPISGHRSVSWYQQTPGQGLQFLFEYFSETQRNKGNFPGRFSGRQFSNSRSEMNVSTLELGDSALYLCASSLVALFSDGDTEAFFGQGTRLTVV.

This clonotype was seen repeatedly, ten times or more. The chain uses TRBV5-4 and TRBJ1-2; the D gene is possibly TRBD1 (5 bases). This CDR3 contains 16 residues. Trimming took off 4 bases at V and 0 bases at J, with 16 bases between the two ends. CDR1 is SGHNT, CDR2 YYREEE, per germline (reference sequence). CDR3 bases: TGTGCCAGCAGCCCGTTTTCGAGGGGAGCTAACTATGGCTACACCTTC. Its translation is CASSPFSRGANYGYTF. The entire variable domain, with the rest obtained from reference TRBV5-4 and TRBJ1-2, is as follows: ETGVTQSPTHLIKTRGQQVTLRCSSQSGHNTVSWYQQALGQGPQFIFQYYREEENGRGNFPPRFSGLQFPNYSSELNVNALELDDSALYLCASSPFSRGANYGYTFGSGTRLTVV.

In its sample, this clonotype was seen many times. The chain uses TRBV13 and TRBJ2-7; maybe TRBD2 (5 bases). Germline assignment: CDR1 PRHDT and CDR2 FYEKMQ (reference sequence). Trimming removed 2 bases at V and 2 bases at J, with 10 bases between. The CDR3 is 14 residues long. Written as DNA, the CDR3 is TGTGCCAGCAGCTTACGGGGTATGCCCTACGAGCAGTACTTC. It translates to CASSLRGMPYEQYF. Supplemented by reference TRBV13 and TRBJ2-7, the full variable domain reads AAGVIQSPRHLIKEKRETATLKCYPIPRHDTVYWYQQGPGQDPQFLISFYEKMQSDKGSIPDRFSAQQFSDYHSELNMSSLELGDSALYFCASSLRGMPYEQYFGPGTRLTVT.

Note on this clonotype: The CDR3 end shows no conserved phenylalanine or tryptophan, and so a read error is likely. This chain connects TRBV28 to TRBJ1-5; TRBD1 aligns across 7 bases. V was pared by 11 bases and J by 7 bases, with 14 bases of the junction left unmatched. This CDR3 is 14 amino acids long. Germline CDR1 reads MDHEN; CDR2 reads SYDVKM. The CDR3 sequence: CAGSGGGAGQPQHY. CDR3 DNA sequence: TGTGCCGGAAGCGGAGGGGGCGCAGGACAGCCCCAGCATTAT.

This clonotype was seen at least ten times. The genes are TRBV2 and TRBJ2-3, with 10 bases lining up with TRBD2. This CDR3 has 16 residues. Germline CDR1 SNHLY, CDR2 FYNNEI. V trimming: 7 bases; J trimming: 3 bases; junction bases outside the gene matches: 10. The CDR3: CASIPSGSGWTDTQYF. CDR3 DNA: TGTGCCAGCATACCTAGCGGGAGCGGTTGGACAGATACGCAGTATTTT.

This clonotype was recorded many times. This chain links TRBV7-9 with TRBJ2-1, with D possibly being TRBD1 (5 bases). Germline-derived CDR1 and CDR2 are SEHNR and FQNEAQ (reference sequence). This CDR3 has 14 residues. V lost 1 base, J lost 6 bases, and 10 bases lay in between. The CDR3 region has the DNA TGTGCCAGCAGCTTAGGTCAGGGTCCCAATGAGCAGTTCTTC. Amino acid sequence: CASSLGQGPNEQFF.

This clonotype was detected many times. The chain recombines TRBV29-1 with TRBJ2-5; tentatively, D is TRBD2 (6 bases). The CDR3 sequence is 14 residues long. Trimming pared 6 bases from V and 2 bases from J, leaving 16 bases between. The germline V gene has CDR1 SQVTM and CDR2 ANQGSEA. CDR3 coding DNA: TGCAGCGTCTCAGTCTCTGGGGGGCAAGAGACCCAGTACTTC. The encoded protein is CSVSVSGGQETQYF.

The rearrangement uses TRBV7-9 and TRBJ2-1, with a tentative D call TRBD2 (5 bases). Trimming pared 5 bases from V and 6 bases from J, leaving 11 bases between. Germline-derived CDR1 and CDR2 are SEHNR and FQNEAQ (reference sequence). This CDR3 spans 13 amino acids. The CDR3 DNA sequence: TGTGCCAGCAGCCGAGCTGGGAGCAATGAGCAGTTCTTC. It codes for CASSRAGSNEQFF.

This clonotype was seen a handful of times. V usage is TRBV7-3 and J usage is TRBJ2-7; 10 bases match TRBD1. There are 14 residues in the CDR3. Trimming cost V 4 bases and J 6 bases; bases outside gene matches: 6. Per the germline V gene, CDR1 is SGHTA and CDR2 is FQGTGA. This CDR3 reads CASSSRDRGGEQYF. For the CDR3, the DNA is TGTGCCAGCAGCTCCCGGGACAGGGGAGGCGAGCAGTACTTC.

This clonotype was seen once. A single base separates this from a much larger clone, so it may be a read error. The chain is built from TRBV25-1 and TRBJ1-6; D is unresolved. The germline V gene encodes CDR1 MGHDK and CDR2 SYGVNS. The CDR3 has 15 residues. V gave up 3 bases and J gave up 0 bases, with 6 bases separating them. The CDR3 nucleotides read TGTGCCAGCAGTGATGGAACCTCCTATAATTCACCCCTCCACTTT. Its translation: CASSDGTSYNSPLHF.

The chain couples TRBV27 to TRBJ2-2, with a tentative D call TRBD2 (5 bases). This CDR3 contains 14 residues. Trimming shortened V by 0 bases and J by 5 bases, and 7 bases separated the two germline ends. Per the germline V gene, CDR1 is MNHEY and CDR2 is SMNVEV (reference sequence). The CDR3 loop is CASSLSGRTGELFF. Written as DNA, the CDR3 is TGTGCCAGCAGTTTATCGGGGAGAACCGGGGAGCTGTTTTTT.

This clonotype was observed a handful of times. The genes are TRBV27 and TRBJ2-1, with 14 bases matching TRBD2. Germline V gives CDR1 MNHEY, CDR2 SMNVEV (reference sequence). The CDR3 loop spans 16 amino acids. V was clipped by 2 bases and J by 9 bases; unmatched bases: 6. DNA of the CDR3: TGTGCCAGCAGTTTAGAACGACTAGCGGGAGGGCTTGAGCAGTTCTTC. As protein: CASSLERLAGGLEQFF.

This clonotype was picked up many times. The chain combines TRBV4-1 with TRBJ2-3, with 10 bases that match TRBD2. The CDR3 has 17 amino acids. Germline CDR1 and CDR2: MGHRA and YSYEKL. The V and J ends lost 1 base and 2 bases, in that order; junction bases with no gene match: 6. The CDR3 here is CASSQGTSGELTDTQYF. The DNA for the CDR3 is TGCGCCAGCAGCCAAGGGACTAGCGGAGAGCTCACAGATACGCAGTATTTT.

This clonotype was seen a few times. This chain joins TRBV24-1 and TRBJ2-3, with TRBD2 identical over 15 bases. This CDR3 comprises 18 residues. Looked up from germline, CDR1 is KGHDR and CDR2 is SFDVKD. The V and J ends lost 4 bases and 4 bases, in that order; junction bases with no gene match: 8. CDR3 amino acids: CATSDPQGLAGGADTQYF. The CDR3 DNA reads as TGTGCCACCAGTGACCCCCAGGGACTAGCGGGAGGTGCAGATACGCAGTATTTT.

This clonotype was observed at least ten times. J is TRBJ2-7 and V is TRBV13; 10 bases agree with TRBD2. The CDR3 loop spans 17 amino acids. The V gene's germline CDR1 is PRHDT and CDR2 FYEKMQ (reference sequence). V gave up 6 bases and J gave up 0 bases; unmatched junction bases: 11. CDR3 in DNA: TGTGCCAGCAGAATCGGGCTAGCGGGGGATAGCTCCTACGAGCAGTACTTC. This gives the protein CASRIGLAGDSSYEQYF.

There are many counts of this clonotype. The V and J genes are TRBV7-9 and TRBJ1-5, with D possibly TRBD1 on 6 matching bases. This CDR3 is 16 amino acids long. CDR1 and CDR2 (germline): SEHNR, FQNEAQ (reference sequence). V lost 0 bases and J lost 4, with 13 bases in between. CDR3 nucleotide sequence: TGTGCCAGCAGCTTAGCAGGGGGGGGGAAGAATCAGCCCCAGCATTTT. Protein: CASSLAGGGKNQPQHF.

This chain connects TRBV12-3 or TRBV12-4 to TRBJ2-2; 7 bases match TRBD1. V lost 7 bases and J lost 6; bases outside the gene matches: 8. The CDR3 contains 14 residues. CDR3 nucleotide sequence: TGTGCCAGCAAACCCGGGACAGCTCCCGGGGAGCTGTTTTTT. Translation gives CASKPGTAPGELFF.

To note about this clonotype: A read error is possible here, since a much larger clone lies one base away. The gene calls are TRBV20-1 and TRBJ1-4; no clear D. In germline, CDR1 is DFQATT, CDR2 SNEGSKA (reference sequence). This CDR3 has 13 amino acids. V was trimmed by 6 bases and J by 3 bases, leaving 11 bases between them. The CDR3 DNA reads as TGCAGTGCGCCGAGGGCGGCTAATGAAAAACTGTTTTTT. Amino acid sequence: CSAPRAANEKLFF.